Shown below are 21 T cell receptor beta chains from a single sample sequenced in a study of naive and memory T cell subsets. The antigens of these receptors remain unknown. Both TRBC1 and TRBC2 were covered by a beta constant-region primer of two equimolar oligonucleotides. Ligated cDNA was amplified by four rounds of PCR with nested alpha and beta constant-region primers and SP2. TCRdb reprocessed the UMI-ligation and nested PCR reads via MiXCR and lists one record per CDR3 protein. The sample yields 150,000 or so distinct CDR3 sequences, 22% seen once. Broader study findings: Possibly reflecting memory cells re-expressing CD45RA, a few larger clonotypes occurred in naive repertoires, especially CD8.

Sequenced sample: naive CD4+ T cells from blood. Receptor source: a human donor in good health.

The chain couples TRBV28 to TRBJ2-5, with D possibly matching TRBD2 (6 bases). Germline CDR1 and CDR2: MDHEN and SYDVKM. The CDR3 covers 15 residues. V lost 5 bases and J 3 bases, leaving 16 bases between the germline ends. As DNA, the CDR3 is TGTGCCAGCAGTCTTTATATGGCGGGGAAAGAGACCCAGTACTTC. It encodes CASSLYMAGKETQYF.

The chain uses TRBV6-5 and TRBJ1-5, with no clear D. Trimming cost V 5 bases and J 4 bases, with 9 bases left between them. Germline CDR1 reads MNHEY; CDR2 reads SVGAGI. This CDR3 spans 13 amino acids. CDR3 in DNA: TGTGCCAGCAGTACTGGTGCGAATCAGCCCCAGCATTTT. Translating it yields CASSTGANQPQHF.

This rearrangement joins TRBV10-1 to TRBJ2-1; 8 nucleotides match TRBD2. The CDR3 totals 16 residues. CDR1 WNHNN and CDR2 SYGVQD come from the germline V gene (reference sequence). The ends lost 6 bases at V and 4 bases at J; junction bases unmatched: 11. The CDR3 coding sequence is TGCGCCAGCAGCCAAACCGGGACTAGGCCGTACAATGAGCAGTTCTTC. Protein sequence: CASSQTGTRPYNEQFF.

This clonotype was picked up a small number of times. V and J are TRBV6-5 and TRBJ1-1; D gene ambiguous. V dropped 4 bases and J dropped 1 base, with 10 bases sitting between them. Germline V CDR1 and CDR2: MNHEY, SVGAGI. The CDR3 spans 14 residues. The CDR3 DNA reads TGTGCCAGCAGTTCCCGGTTCGGGAACACTGAAGCTTTCTTT. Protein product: CASSSRFGNTEAFF.

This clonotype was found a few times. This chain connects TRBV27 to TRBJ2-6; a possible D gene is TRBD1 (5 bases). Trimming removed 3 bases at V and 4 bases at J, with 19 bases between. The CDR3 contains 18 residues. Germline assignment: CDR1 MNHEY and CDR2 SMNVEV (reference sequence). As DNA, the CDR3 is TGTGCCAGCAGTTTCTTTCCGGCAGGGTTTACGGGGGCCAACGTCCTGACTTTC. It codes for CASSFFPAGFTGANVLTF.

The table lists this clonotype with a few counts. The CDR3 sequence is CASSQGDSGGYKNIQYF. CDR3 bases: TGTGCCAGCAGCCAAGGCGATAGCGGAGGATACAAAAACATTCAGTACTTC. The V gene is TRBV14, the J gene TRBJ2-4, with D perhaps matching TRBD2 (6 bases). Germline V gene sequence: CDR1 SGHDN, CDR2 FVKESK. CDR3 size: 17 residues. Trimming shortened V by 1 base and J by 3 bases, and 16 bases separated the two germline ends.

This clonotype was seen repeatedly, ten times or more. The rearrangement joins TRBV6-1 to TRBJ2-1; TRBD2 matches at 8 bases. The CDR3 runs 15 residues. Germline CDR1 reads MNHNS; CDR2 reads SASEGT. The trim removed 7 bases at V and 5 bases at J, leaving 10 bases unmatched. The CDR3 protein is CASILLGTRHNEQFF. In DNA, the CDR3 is TGTGCCAGCATCCTCTTGGGGACTAGACACAATGAGCAGTTCTTC.

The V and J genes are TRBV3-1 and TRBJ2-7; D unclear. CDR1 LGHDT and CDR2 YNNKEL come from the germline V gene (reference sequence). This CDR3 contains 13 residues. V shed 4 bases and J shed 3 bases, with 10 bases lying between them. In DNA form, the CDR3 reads TGTGCCAGCAGCCTAACCGACCACTACGAGCAGTACTTC. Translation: CASSLTDHYEQYF.

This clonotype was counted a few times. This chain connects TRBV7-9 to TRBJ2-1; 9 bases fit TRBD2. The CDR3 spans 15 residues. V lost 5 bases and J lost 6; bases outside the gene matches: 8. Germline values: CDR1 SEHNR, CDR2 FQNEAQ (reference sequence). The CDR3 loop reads CASSHRLAETNEQFF. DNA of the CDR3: TGTGCCAGCAGCCATCGACTAGCGGAGACCAATGAGCAGTTCTTC.

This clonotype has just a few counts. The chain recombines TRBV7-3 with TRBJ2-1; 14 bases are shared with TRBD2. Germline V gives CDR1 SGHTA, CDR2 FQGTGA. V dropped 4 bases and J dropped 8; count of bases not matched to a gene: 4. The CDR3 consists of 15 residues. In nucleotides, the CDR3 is TGTGCCAGCAGCTCGGGACTAGCGGGAGTAGATGAGCAGTTCTTC. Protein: CASSSGLAGVDEQFF. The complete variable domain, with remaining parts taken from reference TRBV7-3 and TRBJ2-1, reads GAGVSQTPSNKVTEKGKYVELRCDPISGHTALYWYRQSLGQGPEFLIYFQGTGAADDSGLPNDRFFAVRPEGSVSTLKIQRTERGDSAVYLCASSSGLAGVDEQFFGPGTRLTVL.

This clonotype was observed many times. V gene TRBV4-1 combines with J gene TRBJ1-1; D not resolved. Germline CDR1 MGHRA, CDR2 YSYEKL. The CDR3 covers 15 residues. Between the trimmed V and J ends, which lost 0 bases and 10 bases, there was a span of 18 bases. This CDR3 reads CASSQEGEGFGRAFF. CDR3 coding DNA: TGCGCCAGCAGCCAAGAAGGTGAGGGATTCGGTCGAGCTTTCTTT.

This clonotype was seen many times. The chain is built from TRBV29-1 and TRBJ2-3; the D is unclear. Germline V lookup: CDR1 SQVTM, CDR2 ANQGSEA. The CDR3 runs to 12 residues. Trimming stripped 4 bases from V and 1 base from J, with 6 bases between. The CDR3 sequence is CSVVRGTDTQYF. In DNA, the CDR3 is TGCAGCGTTGTCAGAGGCACAGATACGCAGTATTTT.

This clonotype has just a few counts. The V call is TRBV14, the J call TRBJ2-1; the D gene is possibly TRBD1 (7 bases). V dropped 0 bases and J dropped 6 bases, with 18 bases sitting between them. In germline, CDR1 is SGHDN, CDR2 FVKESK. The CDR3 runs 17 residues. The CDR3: CASSQDWGRGAINEQFF. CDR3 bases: TGTGCCAGCAGCCAAGATTGGGGCAGGGGGGCGATCAATGAGCAGTTCTTC.

In nucleotides, the CDR3 is TGCAGTGCTAGGGCAGGAGCTAACTATGGCTACACCTTC. Encoded protein: CSARAGANYGYTF. This sequence joins TRBV20-1 and TRBJ1-2; D is unresolved. Trimming removed 3 bases from V and 0 bases from J, with 8 bases in between. Per germline, CDR1 DFQATT and CDR2 SNEGSKA (reference sequence). The CDR3 contains 13 residues.

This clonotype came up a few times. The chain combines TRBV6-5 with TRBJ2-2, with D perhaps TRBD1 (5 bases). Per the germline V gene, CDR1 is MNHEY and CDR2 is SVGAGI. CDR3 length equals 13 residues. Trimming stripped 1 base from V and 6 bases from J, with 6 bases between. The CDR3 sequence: CASSYYRSGELFF. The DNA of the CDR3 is TGTGCCAGCAGTTACTACAGGTCCGGGGAGCTGTTTTTT.

This CDR3 reads CASSAKRRRGSGGNTIYF. The CDR3 region has the DNA TGTGCCAGCAGCGCTAAACGCCGCAGGGGATCAGGAGGAAACACCATATATTTT. This chain links TRBV7-1 with TRBJ1-3; D is possibly TRBD1 (6 bases). TRBV7-1 is placed among ORFs of uncertain function. Trimming removed 5 bases from V and 4 bases from J, with 24 bases in between. The CDR3 covers 18 residues.

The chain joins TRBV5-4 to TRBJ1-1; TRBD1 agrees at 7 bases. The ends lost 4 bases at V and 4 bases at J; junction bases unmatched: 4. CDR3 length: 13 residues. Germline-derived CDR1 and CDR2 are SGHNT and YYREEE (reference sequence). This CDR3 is CASSRGTVTEAFF. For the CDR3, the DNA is TGTGCCAGCAGCCGGGGGACAGTCACTGAAGCTTTCTTT.

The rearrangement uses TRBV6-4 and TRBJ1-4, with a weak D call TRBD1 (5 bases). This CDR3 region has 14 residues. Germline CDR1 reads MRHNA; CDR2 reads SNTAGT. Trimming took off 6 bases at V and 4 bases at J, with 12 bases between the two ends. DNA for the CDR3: TGTGCCAGCAGCAGGGAGCTAAATAATGAAAAACTGTTTTTT. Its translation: CASSRELNNEKLFF.

CDR3 sequence (DNA): TGCAGTGCTAGAATAGCGGGAGGAATCTACAATGAGCAGTTCTTC. Translating it yields CSARIAGGIYNEQFF. This chain joins TRBV20-1 and TRBJ2-1; 10 bases line up with TRBD2. The CDR3 has 15 residues. Germline assignment: CDR1 DFQATT and CDR2 SNEGSKA (reference sequence). The V gene end was trimmed by 2 bases and the J gene end by 3 bases; junction bases not matched to a gene: 4.

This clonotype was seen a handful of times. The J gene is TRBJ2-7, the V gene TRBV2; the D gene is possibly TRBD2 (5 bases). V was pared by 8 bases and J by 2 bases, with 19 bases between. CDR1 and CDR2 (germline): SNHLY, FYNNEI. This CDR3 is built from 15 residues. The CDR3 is CASLRVKGAAYEQYF. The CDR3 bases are TGTGCCAGCTTACGGGTAAAGGGAGCAGCCTACGAGCAGTACTTC.

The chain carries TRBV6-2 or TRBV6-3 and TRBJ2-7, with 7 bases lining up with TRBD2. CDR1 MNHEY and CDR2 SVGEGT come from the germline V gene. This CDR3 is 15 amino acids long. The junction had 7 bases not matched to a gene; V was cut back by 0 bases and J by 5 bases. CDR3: CASSYSGGKGDEQYF. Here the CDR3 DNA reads TGTGCCAGCAGTTACTCGGGAGGGAAGGGAGACGAGCAGTACTTC.